This is a list of T cell receptor beta chains from one sample in a study of blood T cell repertoires in COVID-19. TCRdb's copy holds only in-frame clones and misses some; the assay was immunoSEQ multiplex PCR. Of about 230,000 clones listed, roughly four fifths are singletons. The sample was peripheral blood. The source is a woman aged 45-65 years with acute or convalescent COVID-19. Both conserved end residues are part of each CDR3.

v_gene: TRBV19; len: 14; CDR3aa: CASLLILAREEQYF
v_gene: TRBV29-1; len: 17; CDR3aa: CSVEGWQGAPSSYEQYF
v_gene: TRBV28; len: 15; CDR3aa: CASSLTTGGLAGYTF
v_gene: TRBV27; len: 16; CDR3aa: CASSFSGPISYNEQFF
v_gene: TRBV7-2; len: 14; CDR3aa: CASSSYRAVNGYTF
v_gene: TRBV28; len: 16; CDR3aa: CASSLFLNPSTDTQYF
v_gene: TRBV30; len: 14; CDR3aa: CAWSVGQGGKPQHF
v_gene: TRBV11-2; len: 10; CDR3aa: CASGSNEQFF
v_gene: TRBV3-1/TRBV3-2; len: 14; CDR3aa: CASRCGEGNQPQHF
v_gene: TRBV23-1; len: 15; CDR3aa: CASSPPGQSNQPQHF
v_gene: TRBV25-1; len: 16; CDR3aa: CASSEPGGGMIGELFF
v_gene: TRBV7-8; len: 16; CDR3aa: CASSLARSSYNSPLHF
v_gene: TRBV7-2; len: 15; CDR3aa: CASSLSTGGSYEQYF
v_gene: TRBV5-1; len: 15; CDR3aa: CASSLALGTGNVLTF
v_gene: TRBV5-1; len: 13; CDR3aa: CASMAGGYNEQFF
v_gene: TRBV21-1; len: 23; CDR3aa: CASSTRDSKDRLAGGGNTGELFF
v_gene: TRBV5-1; len: 14; CDR3aa: CASSPPGTGNTIYF
v_gene: TRBV6-2/TRBV6-3; len: 11; CDR3aa: CASSLGGEAFF
v_gene: TRBV6-6; len: 15; CDR3aa: CASSQQGATYNEQFF
v_gene: TRBV2; len: 15; CDR3aa: CASSVSRPGNQPQHF
v_gene: TRBV27; len: 16; CDR3aa: CASSRLAGDSYNEQFF
v_gene: TRBV4-1; len: 15; CDR3aa: CASSQEPVSGWPQHF
v_gene: TRBV19; len: 16; CDR3aa: CASSLAGGLGKNIQYF
v_gene: TRBV19; len: 15; CDR3aa: CASSSRRGTADTQYF
v_gene: TRBV19; len: 16; CDR3aa: CASSIKPGQPVYEQYF
v_gene: TRBV6-5; len: 14; CDR3aa: CASSYSSRAYEQYF
v_gene: TRBV28; len: 15; CDR3aa: CASSLAGVQADTQYF
v_gene: TRBV19; len: 13; CDR3aa: CASTGRQGSGYTF
v_gene: TRBV7-2; len: 14; CDR3aa: CASSVRQGAQPQHF
v_gene: TRBV5-6; len: 14; CDR3aa: CASSLGQGGEPQHF
v_gene: TRBV27; len: 16; CDR3aa: CARPGPLGCGNQPQHF
v_gene: TRBV6-5; len: 11; CDR3aa: CASGDSYGYTF
v_gene: TRBV30; len: 15; CDR3aa: CAWSDSGTYTGELFF
v_gene: TRBV19; len: 16; CDR3aa: CASSIRPRDRGTEAFF
v_gene: TRBV4-1; len: 15; CDR3aa: CASSQVGLAVDTQYF
v_gene: TRBV27; len: 17; CDR3aa: CASSFHRDRDESYGYTF
v_gene: TRBV10-3; len: 15; CDR3aa: CAISGGTAGTDTQYF
v_gene: TRBV6-5; len: 12; CDR3aa: CASGGSRNEQFF
v_gene: TRBV6-5; len: 13; CDR3aa: CASRRDISYGQYF
v_gene: TRBV7-2; len: 13; CDR3aa: CASSSLLREKLFF
v_gene: TRBV12-3/TRBV12-4; len: 12; CDR3aa: CASSFSLGELFF